The source of this T cell receptor (beta chain) is a study of CD8 T cells in Susac syndrome. Across the whole study: Active disease was present in about 6 of the sequenced Susac syndrome patients, whereas fewer than 10 of them were in remission.

FACS was used to enrich TEMRA cells, whereas the CD8+ and CD4+ T cells were obtained by negative isolation. Random hexamers were used to reverse transcribe roughly 0.5 to 1 ug of RNA. One entry per CDR3 protein results from TCRdb running MiXCR on the immunoSEQ multiplex PCR reads. The data contain 240,000 or so distinct CDR3 sequences, 90% to 96% of them singletons. Germline V gene sequence: CDR1 SQVTM, CDR2 ANQGSEA. Trimming stripped 3 bases from V and 1 base from J, with 9 bases between. This CDR3 has 14 amino acids. This TCR derives from a human donor with Susac syndrome. The sample consisted of CD4+ T cells from PBMCs. The J gene is TRBJ2-2, the V gene TRBV29-1, with a weak D call TRBD1 (5 bases). The CDR3: CSVDWQGNTGELFF. CDR3 coding DNA: TGCAGCGTTGATTGGCAGGGGAACACCGGGGAGCTGTTTTTT.